This TCR beta chain was obtained from a study of cytomegalovirus exposure and HLA in healthy donors. Primers included in the PCR were 60 Vbeta and 13 Jbeta primers. Using immunoSEQ multiplex PCR, the repertoire was profiled, and TCRdb retains in-frame clones only, with some absent. The sample has 80,000 to 100,000 clones; 70% are singletons. Trimming left V 3 bases short and J 1 base short, with 6 bases between. The CDR3 sequence is 13 residues long. CDR1 MNHEY and CDR2 SMNVEV come from the germline V gene (reference sequence). This TCR derives from a man between 50 and 59 years old in good health and CMV-seronegative. This chain joins TRBV27 and TRBJ1-2; TRBD1 might be the D (5 bases). The specimen sequenced was PBMCs. Written as DNA, the CDR3 is TGTGCCAGCAGTTTGCAGGGTAACTATGGCTACACCTTC. It translates to CASSLQGNYGYTF.